The 3 T cell receptor beta chains presented below share a single source sample, sequenced in a study of blood T cell repertoires in COVID-19. The data were produced by immunoSEQ multiplex PCR, yet TCRdb's version contains in-frame clones alone and is incomplete. The sample includes some 11,000 clones, around 75% of them seen just once. The source material was peripheral blood. These TCRs come from a man between 65 and 85 years old with active COVID-19.

In DNA, the CDR3 is TGTGCCAGCAGGGGCCGGCAATTCAATCAGCCCCAGCATTTT. It is translated as CASRGRQFNQPQHF. The chain links TRBV2 to TRBJ1-5; D is unresolved. The CDR3 contains 14 residues. V lost 6 bases, J lost 3 bases, and 12 bases lay in between. Germline-derived CDR1 and CDR2 are SNHLY and FYNNEI.

V gene TRBV10-2 combines with J gene TRBJ2-7, with D maybe TRBD1 (6 bases). Per germline, CDR1 WSHSY and CDR2 SAAADI. Trimming removed 5 bases from V and 4 bases from J, with 15 bases in between. This CDR3 has 14 residues. The CDR3 is CASSLTGRGYEQYF. The CDR3 DNA reads as TGCGCCAGCAGTTTGACAGGTCGGGGATACGAGCAGTACTTC.

Only one count was recorded for this clone. This sequence joins TRBV5-1 and TRBJ1-1; possibly TRBD1 for D (5 bases). Trimming took off 1 base at V and 4 bases at J, with 14 bases between the two ends. The germline gives CDR1 SGHRS, CDR2 YFSETQ. The CDR3 is made up of 15 amino acids. The CDR3, as DNA: TGCGCCAGCAGCTTGACCCAGGGTCAACGCACTGAAGCTTTCTTT. It is translated as CASSLTQGQRTEAFF.